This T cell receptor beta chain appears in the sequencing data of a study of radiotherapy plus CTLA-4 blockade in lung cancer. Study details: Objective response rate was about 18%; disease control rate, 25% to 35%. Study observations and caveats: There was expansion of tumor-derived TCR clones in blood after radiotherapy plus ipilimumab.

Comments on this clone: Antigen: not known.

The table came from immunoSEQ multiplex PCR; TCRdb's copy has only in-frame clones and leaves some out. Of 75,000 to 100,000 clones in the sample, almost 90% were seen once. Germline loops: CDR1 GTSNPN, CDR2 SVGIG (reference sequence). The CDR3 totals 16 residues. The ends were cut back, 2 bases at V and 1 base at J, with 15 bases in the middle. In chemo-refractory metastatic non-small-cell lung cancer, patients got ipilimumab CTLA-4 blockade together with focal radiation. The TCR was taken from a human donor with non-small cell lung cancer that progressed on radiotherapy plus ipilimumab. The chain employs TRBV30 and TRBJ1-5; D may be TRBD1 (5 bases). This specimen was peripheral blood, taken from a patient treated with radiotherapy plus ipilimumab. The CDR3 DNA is TGTGCCTGGAGTCCCCCCCGAAGGGGAAGCAATCAGCCCCAGCATTTT. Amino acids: CAWSPPRRGSNQPQHF.